The 21 T cell receptor beta chains below all came from one sample that was sequenced in a study of shared clonotypes between healthy human individuals (dated by TCRdb to the early 2020s). The library was produced with the immunoSEQ multiplex PCR assay. This immuneACCESS table, as held by TCRdb, lists in-frame sequences with V and J called but not all clones. Of the missing ones, under half trace to an unresolved V gene in checked studies; the others have no known cause. A total of 700,000 to 950,000 clones appear in this sample, around 96% of them only once. In total, the top ten clones hold over 0.2% of the sample. CD8 naive samples consisted of CD45RO-negative cells that were positively selected for CCR7, yielding a CD45RA+CCR7+ population without TemRA cells. Sequencing was performed on naive CD8+ T cells sorted from blood. This sample's cell subset or site label indicates: CD45RA+CCR7+. The receptors were gathered from a man aged 25 to 40 in good health.

This chain links TRBV7-8 with TRBJ2-7; D ambiguous. Germline V gives CDR1 SGHVS, CDR2 FQNEAQ. V was pared by 9 bases and J by 3 bases, with 6 bases between. The CDR3 has 10 amino acids. This CDR3 reads CASRVYEQYF. As DNA, the CDR3 is TGTGCCAGTAGGGTCTACGAGCAGTACTTC.

The chain joins TRBV18 to TRBJ2-1; D gene unclear. Germline-derived CDR1 and CDR2 are KGHSH and LQKENI. This CDR3 spans 13 amino acids. V dropped 5 bases and J dropped 7 bases, with 12 bases sitting between them. The CDR3 sequence is CASSVQEPNEQFF. The CDR3 bases are TGTGCCAGCTCAGTCCAGGAGCCTAATGAGCAGTTCTTC.

Concerning this clone itself: Additional DNA sequences in this sample encode the identical CDR3. The V and J genes are TRBV11-2 and TRBJ2-7; D unresolved. There are 13 residues in the CDR3. Trimming cost V 5 bases and J 2 bases, with 10 bases left between them. CDR1 and CDR2 (germline): SGHAT, FQNNGV. The CDR3 sequence: CASSLGPTYEQYF. In DNA, the CDR3 is TGTGCCAGCAGCCTCGGACCCACCTACGAGCAGTACTTC.

The chain couples TRBV2 to TRBJ1-5; 7 bases are shared with TRBD1. Germline CDR1 and CDR2: SNHLY and FYNNEI. The junction had 2 bases not matched to a gene; V was cut back by 6 bases and J by 3 bases. This CDR3 comprises 13 residues. Written as DNA, the CDR3 is TGTGCCAGCAGAGGACAGGTCAATCAGCCCCAGCATTTT. Translating gives CASRGQVNQPQHF.

This clone is a singleton in its sample. The chain is built from TRBV9 and TRBJ1-2; 9 bases map to TRBD1. J gave up 5 bases and V 5 bases, and 4 bases lay outside the gene matches. The CDR3 is 13 amino acids. Germline-derived CDR1 and CDR2 are SGDLS and YYNGEE. The CDR3 protein is CASRHDRGYGYTF. The CDR3 bases are TGTGCCAGCAGACACGACAGGGGGTATGGCTACACCTTC.

The chain is built from TRBV7-9 and TRBJ1-2, with D uncertain. CDR1 SEHNR and CDR2 FQNEAQ come from the germline V gene (reference sequence). The V and J ends lost 1 base and 4 bases respectively, with 7 bases between them. This CDR3 contains 13 residues. The CDR3 region has the DNA TGTGCCAGCAGCTTAGAGGGATTCTATGGCTACACCTTC. It is translated as CASSLEGFYGYTF.

The chain joins TRBV4-1 to TRBJ2-3; D is unresolved. There are 15 residues in the CDR3. Germline CDR1 and CDR2: MGHRA and YSYEKL. V lost 0 bases, J lost 1 base, and 8 bases lay in between. CDR3 protein: CASSQEVKGTDTQYF. CDR3 in DNA: TGCGCCAGCAGCCAAGAAGTAAAAGGCACAGATACGCAGTATTTT.

This clone was recorded once. The chain links TRBV5-1 to TRBJ2-1; 9 bases are shared with TRBD1. The CDR3 is made up of 14 amino acids. Trimming took 5 bases from V and 8 from J; bases not matched to a gene: 8. Germline V CDR1 and CDR2: SGHRS, YFSETQ. The CDR3 loop is CASRPGTGKYEQFF. The DNA for the CDR3 is TGCGCCAGCAGACCCGGGACAGGGAAATATGAGCAGTTCTTC.

In nucleotides, the CDR3 is TGTGCCAGCATGCCCTTGGGCAGAGGGACTGCTCGCCATGGCTACACCTTC. This sequence encodes CASMPLGRGTARHGYTF. This chain uses TRBV28 with TRBJ1-2, with D maybe TRBD1 (5 bases). Germline V gives CDR1 MDHEN, CDR2 SYDVKM. CDR3 length: 17 residues. Trimming took 7 bases from V and 6 from J, leaving 27 bases between them.

The V call is TRBV7-9, the J call TRBJ1-2; D may be TRBD1 (6 bases). Trimming left V 1 base short and J 5 bases short, with 17 bases between. This CDR3 contains 16 residues. Germline-derived CDR1 and CDR2 are SEHNR and FQNEAQ (reference sequence). This CDR3 is CASSLGRAGARYGYTF. As DNA, the CDR3 is TGTGCCAGCAGCTTAGGTAGGGCGGGGGCCCGATATGGCTACACCTTC.

This chain uses TRBV25-1 with TRBJ2-3; no definite D call. The V gene lost 7 bases and the J gene lost 4 bases, with 12 bases spanning the gap. The germline V gene has CDR1 MGHDK and CDR2 SYGVNS. This CDR3 has 13 residues. CDR3 in DNA: TGTGCCAGCACCGGTAAAAGGCCAGATACGCAGTATTTT. This codes for CASTGKRPDTQYF.

The chain couples TRBV29-1 to TRBJ1-1, with TRBD1 matching over 9 bases. In germline, CDR1 is SQVTM, CDR2 ANQGSEA. The V gene end was trimmed by 2 bases and the J gene end by 1 base; junction bases not matched to a gene: 14. The CDR3 spans 18 residues. The CDR3 region is CSVEKVPGQGFSNTEAFF. CDR3 in DNA: TGCAGCGTTGAAAAGGTTCCGGGACAGGGCTTTTCGAACACTGAAGCTTTCTTT.

The chain links TRBV28 to TRBJ2-1, with D tentatively TRBD2 (6 bases). The V end was cut by 5 bases, the J end by 9 bases, with 14 bases between. The CDR3 contains 13 residues. From germline, CDR1 is MDHEN and CDR2 SYDVKM. Here the CDR3 DNA reads TGTGCCAGCAGTCCGACTAGGAGGAGTGAGCAGTTCTTC. Translating it yields CASSPTRRSEQFF.

The chain couples TRBV6-1 to TRBJ2-7; D remains ambiguous. Germline loops: CDR1 MNHNS, CDR2 SASEGT. V lost 3 bases to trimming and J lost 0 bases, with 3 bases between them. CDR3 size: 12 residues. The CDR3 loop is CASSEFSYEQYF. For the CDR3, the DNA is TGTGCCAGCAGTGAGTTCTCCTACGAGCAGTACTTC.

The chain has TRBV6-1 and TRBJ2-1; D is ambiguous. This CDR3 comprises 10 residues. V gave up 7 bases and J gave up 10 bases, with 8 bases separating them. Germline CDR1 reads MNHNS; CDR2 reads SASEGT. CDR3 sequence (DNA): TGTGCCAGCATGGTCAGGGAGCAGTTCTTC. The encoded protein is CASMVREQFF.

The chain has TRBV13 and TRBJ2-7, with a weak D call TRBD1 (6 bases). The length of the CDR3 is 15 residues. From germline, CDR1 is PRHDT and CDR2 FYEKMQ (reference sequence). Trimming took off 4 bases at V and 1 base at J, with 14 bases between the two ends. This CDR3 reads CASSSLDSSSYEQYF. The CDR3, as DNA: TGTGCCAGCAGCTCGCTGGACAGTTCATCCTACGAGCAGTACTTC.

This chain uses TRBV5-4 with TRBJ2-7; D is uncertain. Looked up from germline, CDR1 is SGHNT and CDR2 is YYREEE (reference sequence). The length of the CDR3 is 12 residues. V shed 5 bases and J shed 2 bases, with 8 bases lying between them. In DNA, the CDR3 is TGTGCCAGCAGTACAGACACCTACGAGCAGTACTTC. This gives the protein CASSTDTYEQYF.

The sample holds one count of this clone. The chain has TRBV7-2 and TRBJ2-7, with D perhaps given as TRBD1 or TRBD2 (5 bases each). Per the germline V gene, CDR1 is SGHTA and CDR2 is FQGNSA. The CDR3 runs 14 residues. The V end was cut by 5 bases, the J end by 2 bases, with 13 bases between. This CDR3 is CASSIRDPAYEQYF. In DNA, the CDR3 is TGTGCCAGCAGCATCCGGGACCCCGCCTACGAGCAGTACTTC.

The rearrangement links TRBV28 to TRBJ2-7; D possibly corresponds to TRBD1 (6 bases). The V gene lost 8 bases and the J gene lost 4 bases, with 15 bases spanning the gap. CDR3 length equals 13 residues. In germline, CDR1 is MDHEN, CDR2 SYDVKM. CDR3: CASAPPDRYEQYF. The CDR3 coding sequence is TGTGCCAGCGCCCCCCCCGACAGGTACGAGCAGTACTTC. The variable domain in full, with the rest retrieved from reference TRBV28 and TRBJ2-7, is DVKVTQSSRYLVKRTGEKVFLECVQDMDHENMFWYRQDPGLGLRLIYFSYDVKMKEKGDIPEGYSVSREKKERFSLILESASTNQTSMYLCASAPPDRYEQYFGPGTRLTVT.

The J gene is TRBJ1-1, the V gene TRBV7-2; D is perhaps TRBD1 (6 bases). There are 14 residues in the CDR3. The V end lost 1 base, the J end lost 4 bases, and 10 bases lay between the germline ends. Germline V gene data show CDR1 as SGHTA and CDR2 as FQGNSA. The CDR3 region is CASSLGQGFTEAFF. The CDR3 coding sequence is TGTGCCAGCAGCTTAGGTCAGGGGTTCACTGAAGCTTTCTTT.

The rearrangement joins TRBV5-1 to TRBJ2-7; 9 nucleotides align to TRBD2. The CDR3 has 13 residues. Germline CDR1 reads SGHRS; CDR2 reads YFSETQ. The junction had 0 bases not matched to a gene; V was cut back by 0 bases and J by 5 bases. The CDR3 here is CASSLGLADEQYF. In nucleotides, the CDR3 is TGCGCCAGCAGCTTGGGACTAGCGGACGAGCAGTACTTC. The complete variable domain, with remaining parts taken from reference TRBV5-1 and TRBJ2-7, reads KAGVTQTPRYLIKTRGQQVTLSCSPISGHRSVSWYQQTPGQGLQFLFEYFSETQRNKGNFPGRFSGRQFSNSRSEMNVSTLELGDSALYLCASSLGLADEQYFGPGTRLTVT.